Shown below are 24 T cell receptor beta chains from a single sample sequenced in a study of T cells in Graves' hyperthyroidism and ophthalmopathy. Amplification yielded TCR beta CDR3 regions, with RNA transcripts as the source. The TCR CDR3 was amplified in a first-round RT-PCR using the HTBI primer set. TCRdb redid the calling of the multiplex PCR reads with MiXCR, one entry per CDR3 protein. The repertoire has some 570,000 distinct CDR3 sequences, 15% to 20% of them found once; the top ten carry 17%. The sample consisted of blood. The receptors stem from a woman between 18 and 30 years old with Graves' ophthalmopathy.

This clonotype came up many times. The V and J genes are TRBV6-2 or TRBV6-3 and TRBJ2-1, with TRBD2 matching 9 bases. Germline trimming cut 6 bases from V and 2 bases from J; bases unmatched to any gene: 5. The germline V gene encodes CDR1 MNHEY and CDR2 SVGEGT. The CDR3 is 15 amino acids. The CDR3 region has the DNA TGTGCCAGCAGGGGAGGGACTAGCCCCTACAATGAGCAGTTCTTC. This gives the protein CASRGGTSPYNEQFF.

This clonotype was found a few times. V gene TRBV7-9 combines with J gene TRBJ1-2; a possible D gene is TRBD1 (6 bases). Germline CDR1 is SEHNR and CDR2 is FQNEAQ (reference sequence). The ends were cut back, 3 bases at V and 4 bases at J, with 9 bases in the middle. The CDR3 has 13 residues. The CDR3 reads CASSFLTGYGYTF. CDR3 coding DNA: TGTGCCAGCAGCTTCTTGACAGGCTATGGCTACACCTTC.

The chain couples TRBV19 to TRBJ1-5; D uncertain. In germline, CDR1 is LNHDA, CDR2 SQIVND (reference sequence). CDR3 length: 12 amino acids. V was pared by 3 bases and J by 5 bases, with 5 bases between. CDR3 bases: TGTGCCAGTAGTATGACCCATCAGCCCCAGCATTTT. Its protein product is CASSMTHQPQHF.

The DNA for the CDR3 is TGCAGCGTCCCTTATTCCTACGAGCAGTACTTC. This sequence encodes CSVPYSYEQYF. The chain is built from TRBV29-1 and TRBJ2-7; D unclear. Trimming left V 6 bases short and J 1 base short, with 7 bases between. The CDR3 has 11 residues. CDR1 and CDR2 (germline): SQVTM, ANQGSEA.

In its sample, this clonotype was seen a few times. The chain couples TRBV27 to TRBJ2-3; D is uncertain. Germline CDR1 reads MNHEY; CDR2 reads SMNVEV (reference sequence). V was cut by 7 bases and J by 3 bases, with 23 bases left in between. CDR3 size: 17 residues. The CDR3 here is CASTPNIRALRTDTQYF. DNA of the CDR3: TGTGCCAGCACTCCGAATATCCGGGCCCTAAGGACAGATACGCAGTATTTT.

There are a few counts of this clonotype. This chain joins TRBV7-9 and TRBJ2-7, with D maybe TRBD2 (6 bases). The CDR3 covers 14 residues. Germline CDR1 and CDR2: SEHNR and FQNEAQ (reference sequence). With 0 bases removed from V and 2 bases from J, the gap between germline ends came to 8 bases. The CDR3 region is CASSLAEGTYEQYF. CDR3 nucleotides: TGTGCCAGCAGCTTAGCGGAGGGGACCTACGAGCAGTACTTC.

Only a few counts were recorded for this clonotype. The chain's CDR3 is CASSLVFHPFTSGIYEQYF. The DNA of the CDR3 is TGTGCCAGCAGCTTAGTTTTCCATCCCTTTACTAGCGGGATCTACGAGCAGTACTTC. The V call is TRBV7-2, the J call TRBJ2-7, with 10 bases matching TRBD2. The V and J ends lost 1 base and 3 bases, in that order; junction bases with no gene match: 15. Per the germline V gene, CDR1 is SGHTA and CDR2 is FQGNSA. This CDR3 is built from 19 residues.

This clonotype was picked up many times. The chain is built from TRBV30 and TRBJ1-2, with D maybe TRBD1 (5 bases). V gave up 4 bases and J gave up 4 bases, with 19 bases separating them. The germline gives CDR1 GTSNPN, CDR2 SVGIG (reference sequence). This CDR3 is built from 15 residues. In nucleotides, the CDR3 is TGTGCCTGGAATCTGCGGGGCAGGAGCATCTATGGCTACACCTTC. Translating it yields CAWNLRGRSIYGYTF.

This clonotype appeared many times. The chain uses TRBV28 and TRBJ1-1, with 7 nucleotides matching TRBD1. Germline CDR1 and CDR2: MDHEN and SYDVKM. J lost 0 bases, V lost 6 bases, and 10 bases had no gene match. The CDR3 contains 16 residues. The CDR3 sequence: CASSPFKGQMNTEAFF. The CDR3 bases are TGTGCCAGCAGCCCTTTCAAGGGACAGATGAACACTGAAGCTTTCTTT.

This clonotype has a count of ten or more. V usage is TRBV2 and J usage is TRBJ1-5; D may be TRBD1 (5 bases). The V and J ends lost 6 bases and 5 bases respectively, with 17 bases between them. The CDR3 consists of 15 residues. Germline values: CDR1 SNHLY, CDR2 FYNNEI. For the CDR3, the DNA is TGTGCCAGCAGCGGAGGACAAGCCCTACATCAGCCCCAGCATTTT. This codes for CASSGGQALHQPQHF.

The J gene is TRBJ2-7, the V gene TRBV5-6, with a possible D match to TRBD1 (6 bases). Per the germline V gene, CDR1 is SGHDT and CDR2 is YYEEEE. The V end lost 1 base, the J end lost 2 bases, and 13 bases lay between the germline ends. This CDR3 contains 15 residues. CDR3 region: CASSLWLGATYEQYF. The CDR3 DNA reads TGTGCCAGCAGCTTGTGGTTGGGGGCGACCTACGAGCAGTACTTC.

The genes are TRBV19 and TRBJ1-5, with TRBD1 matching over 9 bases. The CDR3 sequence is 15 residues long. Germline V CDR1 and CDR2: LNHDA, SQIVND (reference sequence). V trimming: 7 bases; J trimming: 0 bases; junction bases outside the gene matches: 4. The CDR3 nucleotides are TGTGCCAGTAACCCACAGGGGGCTAGCAATCAGCCCCAGCATTTT. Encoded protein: CASNPQGASNQPQHF.

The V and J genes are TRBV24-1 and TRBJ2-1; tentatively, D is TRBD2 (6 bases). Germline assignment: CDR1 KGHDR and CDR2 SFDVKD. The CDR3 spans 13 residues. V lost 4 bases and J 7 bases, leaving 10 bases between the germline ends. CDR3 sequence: CATSELDYNEQFF. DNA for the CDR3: TGTGCCACCAGTGAATTGGACTATAATGAGCAGTTCTTC.

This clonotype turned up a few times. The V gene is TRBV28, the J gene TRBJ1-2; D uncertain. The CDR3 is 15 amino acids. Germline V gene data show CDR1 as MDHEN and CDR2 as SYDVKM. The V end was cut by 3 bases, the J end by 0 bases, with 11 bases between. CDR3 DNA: TGTGCCAGCAGTTTTCCCGGGCAAACTAACTATGGCTACACCTTC. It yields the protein CASSFPGQTNYGYTF.

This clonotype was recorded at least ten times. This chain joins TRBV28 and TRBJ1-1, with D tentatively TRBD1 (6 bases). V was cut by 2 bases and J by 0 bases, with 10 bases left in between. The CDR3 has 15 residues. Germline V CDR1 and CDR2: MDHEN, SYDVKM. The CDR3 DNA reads TGTGCCAGCAGTTTAAGGACAGAGATGAACACTGAAGCTTTCTTT. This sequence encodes CASSLRTEMNTEAFF.

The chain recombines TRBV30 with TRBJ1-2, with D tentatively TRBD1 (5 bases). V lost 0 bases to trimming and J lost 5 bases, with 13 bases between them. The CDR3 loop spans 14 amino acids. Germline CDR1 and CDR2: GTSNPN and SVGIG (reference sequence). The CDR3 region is CAWSVRGTWYGYTF. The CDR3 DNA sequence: TGTGCCTGGAGTGTAAGGGGAACCTGGTATGGCTACACCTTC. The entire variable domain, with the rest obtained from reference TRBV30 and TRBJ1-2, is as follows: SQTIHQWPATLVQPVGSPLSLECTVEGTSNPNLYWYRQAAGRGLQLLFYSVGIGQISSEVPQNLSASRPQDRQFILSSKKLLLSDSGFYLCAWSVRGTWYGYTFGSGTRLTVV.

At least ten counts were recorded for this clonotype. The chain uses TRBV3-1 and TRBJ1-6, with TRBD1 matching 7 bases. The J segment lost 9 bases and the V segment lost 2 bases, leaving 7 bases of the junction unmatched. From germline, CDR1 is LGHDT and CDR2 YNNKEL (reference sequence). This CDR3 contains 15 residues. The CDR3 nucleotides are TGTGCCAGCAGCCAACCGGGACAGACTTCTTCACCCCTCCACTTT. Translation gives CASSQPGQTSSPLHF.

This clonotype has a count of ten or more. The CDR3 here is CASSFDRGRDEQYF. Written as DNA, the CDR3 is TGTGCCAGCAGCTTTGACAGGGGGCGCGACGAGCAGTACTTC. This rearrangement joins TRBV7-2 to TRBJ2-7, with TRBD1 identical over 10 bases. The CDR3 spans 14 residues. CDR1 is SGHTA and CDR2 is FQGNSA in the germline V gene. Trimming cost V 3 bases and J 5 bases; bases outside gene matches: 4.

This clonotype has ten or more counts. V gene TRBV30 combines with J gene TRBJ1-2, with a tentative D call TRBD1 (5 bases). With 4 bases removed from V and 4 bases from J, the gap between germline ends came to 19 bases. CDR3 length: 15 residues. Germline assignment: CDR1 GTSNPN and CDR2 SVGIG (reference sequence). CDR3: CAWTRAGTTLYGYTF. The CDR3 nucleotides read TGTGCCTGGACCCGGGCCGGGACTACCCTCTATGGCTACACCTTC.

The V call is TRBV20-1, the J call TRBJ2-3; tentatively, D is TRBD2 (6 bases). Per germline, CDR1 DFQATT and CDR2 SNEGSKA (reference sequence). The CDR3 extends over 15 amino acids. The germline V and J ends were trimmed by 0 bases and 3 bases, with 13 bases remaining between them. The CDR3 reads CSARDGGLRTDTQYF. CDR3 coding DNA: TGCAGTGCTAGAGATGGGGGACTTAGGACAGATACGCAGTATTTT.

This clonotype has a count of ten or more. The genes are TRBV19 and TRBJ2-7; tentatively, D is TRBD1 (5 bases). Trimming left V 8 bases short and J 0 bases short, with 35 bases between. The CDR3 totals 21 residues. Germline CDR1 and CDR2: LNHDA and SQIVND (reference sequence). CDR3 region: CASPPNRTESAGPLLSYEQYF. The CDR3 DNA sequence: TGTGCCAGTCCTCCTAACAGGACGGAATCCGCAGGGCCCCTCCTCTCCTACGAGCAGTACTTC.

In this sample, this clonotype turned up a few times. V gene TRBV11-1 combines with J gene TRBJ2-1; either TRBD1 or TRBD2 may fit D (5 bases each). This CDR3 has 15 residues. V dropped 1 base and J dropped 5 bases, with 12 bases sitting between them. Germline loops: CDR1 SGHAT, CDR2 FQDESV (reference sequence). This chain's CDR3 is CASSLDGGRDNEQFF. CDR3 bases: TGTGCCAGCAGCTTAGATGGGGGAAGGGACAATGAGCAGTTCTTC.

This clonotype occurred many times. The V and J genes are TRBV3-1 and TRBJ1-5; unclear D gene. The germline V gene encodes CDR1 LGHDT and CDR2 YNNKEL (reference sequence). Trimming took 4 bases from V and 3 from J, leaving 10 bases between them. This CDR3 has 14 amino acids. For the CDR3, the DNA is TGTGCCAGCAGCCTCGGACGGTTCAATCAGCCCCAGCATTTT. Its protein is CASSLGRFNQPQHF.

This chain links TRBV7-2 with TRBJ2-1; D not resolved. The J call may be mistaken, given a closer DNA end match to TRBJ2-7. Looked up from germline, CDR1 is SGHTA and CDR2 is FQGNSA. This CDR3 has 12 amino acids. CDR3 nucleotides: TGTGCCAGCAGCTTTGACTGGAATGAGCAGTACTTC. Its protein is CASSFDWNEQYF.